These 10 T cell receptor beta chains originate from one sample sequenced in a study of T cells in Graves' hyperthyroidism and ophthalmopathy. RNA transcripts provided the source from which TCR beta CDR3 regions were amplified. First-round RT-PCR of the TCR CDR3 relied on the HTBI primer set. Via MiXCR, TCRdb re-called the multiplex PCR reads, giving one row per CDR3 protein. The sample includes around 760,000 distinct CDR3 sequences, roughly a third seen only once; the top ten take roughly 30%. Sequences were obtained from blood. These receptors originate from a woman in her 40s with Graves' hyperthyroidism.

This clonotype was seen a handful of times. Here the CDR3 reads CAIGRAGGGYTF. For the CDR3, the DNA is TGTGCCATCGGACGGGCGGGGGGAGGCTACACCTTC. The genes are TRBV6-1 and TRBJ1-2, with D perhaps TRBD1 (5 bases). V was clipped by 10 bases and J by 8 bases, with 17 bases between them. The V gene's germline CDR1 is MNHNS and CDR2 SASEGT. The CDR3 runs to 12 residues.

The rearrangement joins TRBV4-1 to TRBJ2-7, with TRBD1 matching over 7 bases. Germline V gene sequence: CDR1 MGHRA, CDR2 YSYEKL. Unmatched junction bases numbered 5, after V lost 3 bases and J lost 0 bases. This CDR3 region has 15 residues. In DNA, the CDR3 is TGCGCCAGCAGCCAGCGACAGGGTGGCTCCTACGAGCAGTACTTC. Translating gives CASSQRQGGSYEQYF.

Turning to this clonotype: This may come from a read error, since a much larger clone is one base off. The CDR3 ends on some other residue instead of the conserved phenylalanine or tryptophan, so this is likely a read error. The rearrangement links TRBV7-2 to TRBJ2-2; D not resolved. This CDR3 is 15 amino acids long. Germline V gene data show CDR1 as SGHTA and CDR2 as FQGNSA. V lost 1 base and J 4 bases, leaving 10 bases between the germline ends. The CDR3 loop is CASSLGWASTGELFL. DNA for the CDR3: TGTGCCAGCAGCTTAGGGTGGGCCAGCACCGGGGAGCTGTTTCTT.

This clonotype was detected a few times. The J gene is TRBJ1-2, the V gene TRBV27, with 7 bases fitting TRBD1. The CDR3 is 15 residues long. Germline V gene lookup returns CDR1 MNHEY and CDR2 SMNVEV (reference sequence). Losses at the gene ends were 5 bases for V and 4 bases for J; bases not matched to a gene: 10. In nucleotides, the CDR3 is TGTGCCAGCAGTACTCGACAGGGAGGAGGCTATGGCTACACCTTC. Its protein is CASSTRQGGGYGYTF.

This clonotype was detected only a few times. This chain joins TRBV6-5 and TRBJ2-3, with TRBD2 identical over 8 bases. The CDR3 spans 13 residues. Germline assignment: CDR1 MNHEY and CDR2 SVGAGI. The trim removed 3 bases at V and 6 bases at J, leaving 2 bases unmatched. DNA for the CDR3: TGTGCCAGCAGTTATAGCGGGATGGATACGCAGTATTTT. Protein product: CASSYSGMDTQYF.

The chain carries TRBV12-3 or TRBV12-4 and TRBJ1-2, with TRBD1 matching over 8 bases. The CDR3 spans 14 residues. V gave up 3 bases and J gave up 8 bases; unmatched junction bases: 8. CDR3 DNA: TGTGCCAGCAGTTTTCCGACAGGGGCTCGGGGCTACACCTTC. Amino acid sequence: CASSFPTGARGYTF.

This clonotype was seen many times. DNA for the CDR3: TGTGCCAGCAGTGATTCCCCGGGGGGGACAGGGGGAAACACCATATATTTT. Translating gives CASSDSPGGTGGNTIYF. The chain carries TRBV25-1 and TRBJ1-3; 9 bases match TRBD1. J was trimmed by 4 bases and V by 3 bases; bases with no gene match: 10. Per germline, CDR1 MGHDK and CDR2 SYGVNS. This CDR3 region has 17 residues. Based on the CDR3 plus reference TRBV25-1 and TRBJ1-3, the full variable domain is EADIYQTPRYLVIGTGKKITLECSQTMGHDKMYWYQQDPGMELHLIHYSYGVNSTEKGDLSSESTVSRIRTEHFPLTLESARPSHTSQYLCASSDSPGGTGGNTIYFGEGSWLTVV.

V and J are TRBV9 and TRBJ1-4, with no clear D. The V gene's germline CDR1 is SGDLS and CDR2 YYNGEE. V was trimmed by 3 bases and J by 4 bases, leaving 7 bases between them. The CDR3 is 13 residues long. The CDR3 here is CASSGAHNEKLFF. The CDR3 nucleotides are TGTGCCAGCAGCGGGGCCCATAATGAAAAACTGTTTTTT.

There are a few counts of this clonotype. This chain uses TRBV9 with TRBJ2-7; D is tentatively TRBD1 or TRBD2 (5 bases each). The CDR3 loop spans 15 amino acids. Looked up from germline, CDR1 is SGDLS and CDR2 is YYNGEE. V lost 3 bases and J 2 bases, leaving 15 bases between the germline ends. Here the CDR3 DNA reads TGTGCCAGCAGCGAAGCCGGGACCGAAGCCTACGAGCAGTACTTC. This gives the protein CASSEAGTEAYEQYF.

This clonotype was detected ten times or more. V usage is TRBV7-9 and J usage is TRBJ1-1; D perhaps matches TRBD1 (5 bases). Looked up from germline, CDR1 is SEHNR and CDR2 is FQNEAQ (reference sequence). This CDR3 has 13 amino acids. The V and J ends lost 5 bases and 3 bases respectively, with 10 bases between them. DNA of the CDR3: TGTGCCAGCAGCCCCCTAGGGGACACTGAAGCTTTCTTT. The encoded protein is CASSPLGDTEAFF.